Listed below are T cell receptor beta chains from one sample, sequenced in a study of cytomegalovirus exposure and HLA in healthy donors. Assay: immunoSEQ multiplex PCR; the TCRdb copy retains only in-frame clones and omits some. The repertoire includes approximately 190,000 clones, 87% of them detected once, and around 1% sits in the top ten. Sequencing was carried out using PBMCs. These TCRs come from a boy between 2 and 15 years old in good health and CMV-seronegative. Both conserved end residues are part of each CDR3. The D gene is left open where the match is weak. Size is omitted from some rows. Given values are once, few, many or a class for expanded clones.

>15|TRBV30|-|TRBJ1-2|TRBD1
CAWSGRDRGYYGYTF
TGTGCCTGGAGTGGACGGGACAGGGGCTACTATGGCTACACCTTC
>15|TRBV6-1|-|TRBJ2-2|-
CASSAIQGPTGELFF
TGTGCCAGCAGTGCTATCCAGGGTCCCACCGGGGAGCTGTTTTTT
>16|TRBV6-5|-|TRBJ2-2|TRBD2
CASSWTSGGSTGELFF
TGTGCCAGCAGTTGGACTAGCGGGGGCAGCACCGGGGAGCTGTTTTTT
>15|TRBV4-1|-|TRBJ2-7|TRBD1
CASSHTGQGEYEQYF
TGCGCCAGCAGCCACACGGGGCAGGGGGAGTACGAGCAGTACTTC
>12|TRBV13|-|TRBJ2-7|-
CASSLGRYEQYF
TGTGCCAGCAGCTTAGGGCGCTACGAGCAGTACTTC
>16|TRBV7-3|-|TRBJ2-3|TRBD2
CASSSRGLAGEDTQYF
TGTGCCAGCAGCTCGAGGGGACTAGCGGGAGAAGATACGCAGTATTTT
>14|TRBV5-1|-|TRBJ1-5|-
CASSPGLSNQPQHF
TGCGCCAGCAGCCCTGGACTGTCGAATCAGCCCCAGCATTTT
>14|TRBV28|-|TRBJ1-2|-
CASSLYAGGHGYTF
TGTGCCAGCAGTTTGTATGCGGGGGGGCATGGCTACACCTTC
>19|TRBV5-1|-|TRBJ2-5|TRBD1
CASSLARGKLATPEETQYF
TGCGCCAGCAGCTTGGCCAGGGGGAAGCTTGCGACCCCCGAAGAGACCCAGTACTTC
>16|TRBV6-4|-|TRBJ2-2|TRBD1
CASSERTGDYTGELFF
TGTGCCAGCAGTGAGAGGACAGGGGATTACACCGGGGAGCTGTTTTTT
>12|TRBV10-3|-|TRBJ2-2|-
CAIQTNTGELFF
TGTGCCATCCAAACGAACACCGGGGAGCTGTTTTTT
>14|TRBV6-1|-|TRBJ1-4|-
CAISPGGRREKLFF
TGTGCCATCTCCCCGGGGGGGAGGAGGGAAAAACTGTTTTTT
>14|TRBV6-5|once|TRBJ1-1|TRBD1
CASSRGTGTKGAFF
TGTGCCAGCAGCCGCGGGACAGGCACGAAGGGAGCTTTCTTT
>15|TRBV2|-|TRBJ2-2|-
CASSERRGHTGELFF
TGTGCCAGCAGTGAAAGGCGGGGGCACACCGGGGAGCTGTTTTTT
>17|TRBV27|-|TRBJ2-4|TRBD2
CASSSITSGGAKNIQYF
TGTGCCAGCAGCTCTATCACTAGCGGGGGGGCCAAAAACATTCAGTACTTC
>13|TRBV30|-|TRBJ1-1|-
CAWADIMNTEAFF
TGTGCCTGGGCCGACATCATGAACACTGAAGCTTTCTTT
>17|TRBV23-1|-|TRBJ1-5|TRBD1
CASPLAGTGRGNQPQHF
TGCGCCAGCCCATTGGCCGGGACAGGGCGCGGCAATCAGCCCCAGCATTTT
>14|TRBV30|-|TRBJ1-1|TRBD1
CAWDRARKNTEAFF
TGTGCCTGGGACAGGGCGAGGAAGAACACTGAAGCTTTCTTT
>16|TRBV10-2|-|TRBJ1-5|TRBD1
CASSEMGGAGGQPQHF
TGCGCCAGCAGTGAAATGGGTGGGGCAGGGGGACAGCCCCAGCATTTT
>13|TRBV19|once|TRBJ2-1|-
CASQPGGRGEQFF
TGTGCCAGTCAGCCCGGGGGTAGGGGTGAGCAGTTCTTC
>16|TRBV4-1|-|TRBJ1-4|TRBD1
CASSHATGTGNEKLFF
TGCGCCAGCAGCCACGCCACCGGGACAGGGAATGAAAAACTGTTTTTT
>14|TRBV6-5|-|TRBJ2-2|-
CASRAAGWTGELFF
TGTGCCAGCAGGGCGGCGGGATGGACCGGGGAGCTGTTTTTT
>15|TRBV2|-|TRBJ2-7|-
CASSEGDKPYYEQYF
TGTGCCAGCAGTGAAGGGGACAAGCCGTATTACGAGCAGTACTTC
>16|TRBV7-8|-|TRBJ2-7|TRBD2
CASRPRTSGRSYEQYF
TGTGCCAGCAGACCCAGGACTAGCGGACGATCCTACGAGCAGTACTTC
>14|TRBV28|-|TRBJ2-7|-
CASSLLQGTYEQYF
TGTGCCAGCAGTTTGCTGCAGGGGACCTACGAGCAGTACTTC
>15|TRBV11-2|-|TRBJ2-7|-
CASSLVMASIHEQYF
TGTGCCAGCAGCTTAGTTATGGCTAGTATTCACGAGCAGTACTTC
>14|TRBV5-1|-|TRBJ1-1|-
CASSLTGMNTEAFF
TGCGCCAGCAGCTTGACAGGCATGAACACTGAAGCTTTCTTT
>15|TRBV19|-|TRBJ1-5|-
CASRGRAGVNQPQHF
TGTGCCAGCCGGGGAAGGGCTGGGGTGAATCAGCCCCAGCATTTT
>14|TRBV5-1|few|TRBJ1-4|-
CASSYTGTQEKLFF
TGCGCCAGCAGCTATACAGGGACGCAAGAAAAACTGTTTTTT
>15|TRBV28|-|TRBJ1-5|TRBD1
CASKLQGVANQPQHF
TGTGCCAGCAAGCTACAGGGGGTAGCCAATCAGCCCCAGCATTTT
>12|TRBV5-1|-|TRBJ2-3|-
CASSFAGDTQYF
TGCGCCAGCAGCTTCGCAGGGGATACGCAGTATTTT
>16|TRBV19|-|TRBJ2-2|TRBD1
CASSTKRTGITGELFF
TGTGCCAGTAGTACAAAAAGGACAGGAATCACCGGGGAGCTGTTTTTT
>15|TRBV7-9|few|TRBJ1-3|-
CASSLGASSGNTIYF
TGTGCCAGCAGCTTGGGCGCGTCCTCTGGAAACACCATATATTTT
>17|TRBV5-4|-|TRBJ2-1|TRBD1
CASSFIRDRGKYNEQFF
TGTGCCAGCAGCTTTATTAGGGACAGGGGAAAGTACAATGAGCAGTTCTTC
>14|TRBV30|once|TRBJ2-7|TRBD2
CAWQLAGGLDEQYF
TGTGCCTGGCAGCTAGCGGGGGGACTCGACGAGCAGTACTTC
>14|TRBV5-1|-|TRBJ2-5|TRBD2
CASMGLGGYETQYF
TGCGCCAGCATGGGACTAGGCGGCTATGAGACCCAGTACTTC
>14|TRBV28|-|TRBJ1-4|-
CASRPGHSNEKLFF
TGTGCCAGCAGACCGGGACATTCTAATGAAAAGCTGTTTTTT
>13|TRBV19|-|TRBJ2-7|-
CASRGDISYEQYF
TGTGCCAGTAGGGGGGACATCTCCTACGAGCAGTACTTC
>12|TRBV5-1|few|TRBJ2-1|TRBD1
CASSPQGNEQFF
TGCGCCAGCAGCCCACAGGGGAATGAGCAGTTCTTC
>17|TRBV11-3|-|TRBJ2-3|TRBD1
CASSHRTGWENTDTQYF
TGTGCCAGCAGCCACCGGACAGGGTGGGAGAACACAGATACGCAGTATTTT
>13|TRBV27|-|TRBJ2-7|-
CASSFGLEYEQYF
TGTGCCAGCAGTTTTGGTTTGGAGTACGAGCAGTACTTC
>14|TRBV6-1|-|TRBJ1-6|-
CASSARFYNSPLHF
TGTGCCAGCAGTGCTAGATTCTATAATTCACCCCTCCACTTT
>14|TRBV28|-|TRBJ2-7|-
CASSLSPSPYEQYF
TGTGCCAGCAGTTTAAGCCCTTCCCCCTACGAGCAGTACTTC
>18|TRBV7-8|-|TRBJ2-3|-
CASSPRRGQIQGTDTQYF
TGTGCCAGCAGCCCCCGACGAGGACAGATCCAAGGCACAGATACGCAGTATTTT
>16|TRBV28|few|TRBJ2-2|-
CASSPLLGGNTGELFF
TGTGCCAGCAGCCCCCTTCTGGGGGGGAACACCGGGGAGCTGTTTTTT
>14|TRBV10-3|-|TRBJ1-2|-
CAISELEGVGGYTF
TGTGCCATCAGTGAGCTAGAGGGGGTAGGTGGCTACACCTTC
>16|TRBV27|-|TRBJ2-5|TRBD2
CASSRASGGLEETQYF
TGTGCCAGCAGCCGTGCTAGCGGGGGGTTAGAAGAGACCCAGTACTTC
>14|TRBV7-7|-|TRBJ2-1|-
CASSLGAGDNEQFF
TGTGCCAGCAGCTTAGGGGCAGGGGACAATGAGCAGTTCTTC
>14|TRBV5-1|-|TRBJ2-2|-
CASSRVIESGELFF
TGCGCCAGCAGCCGGGTCATCGAGTCCGGGGAGCTGTTTTTT
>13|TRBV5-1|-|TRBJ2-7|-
CASRMEAAYEQYF
TGCGCCAGCAGGATGGAGGCGGCCTACGAGCAGTACTTC
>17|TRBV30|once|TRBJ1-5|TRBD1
CAWSVSRGTVSNQPQHF
TGTGCCTGGAGTGTAAGTCGCGGGACAGTTAGCAATCAGCCCCAGCATTTT
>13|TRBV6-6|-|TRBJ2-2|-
CASSSQGTGELFF
TGTGCCAGCAGTTCCCAGGGGACCGGGGAGCTGTTTTTT
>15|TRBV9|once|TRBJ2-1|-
CASSVQRFSYNEQFF
TGTGCCAGCAGCGTCCAGCGGTTCTCCTACAATGAGCAGTTCTTC
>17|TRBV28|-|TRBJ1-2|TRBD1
CASRASGTGGPLYGYTF
TGTGCCAGCCGTGCCTCCGGGACAGGGGGCCCTCTCTATGGCTACACCTTC
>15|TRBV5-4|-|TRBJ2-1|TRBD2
CASSSEGLAVNEQFF
TGTGCCAGCAGCTCTGAGGGACTAGCGGTTAATGAGCAGTTCTTC
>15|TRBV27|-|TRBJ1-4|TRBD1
CASSEAGGFGEKLFF
TGTGCCAGCAGCGAAGCAGGGGGGTTCGGTGAAAAACTGTTTTTT
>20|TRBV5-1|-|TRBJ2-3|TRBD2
CASSLGLAGGPRLSTDTQYF
TGCGCCAGCAGCTTGGGGTTAGCGGGAGGGCCTCGACTAAGCACAGATACGCAGTATTTT
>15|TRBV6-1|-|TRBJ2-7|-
CASAGGAAGPYEQYF
TGTGCCAGCGCTGGGGGGGCAGCGGGCCCCTACGAGCAGTACTTC
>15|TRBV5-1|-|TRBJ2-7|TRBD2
CASSPGLAGTYEQYF
TGCGCCAGCAGCCCCGGACTAGCGGGAACCTACGAGCAGTACTTC